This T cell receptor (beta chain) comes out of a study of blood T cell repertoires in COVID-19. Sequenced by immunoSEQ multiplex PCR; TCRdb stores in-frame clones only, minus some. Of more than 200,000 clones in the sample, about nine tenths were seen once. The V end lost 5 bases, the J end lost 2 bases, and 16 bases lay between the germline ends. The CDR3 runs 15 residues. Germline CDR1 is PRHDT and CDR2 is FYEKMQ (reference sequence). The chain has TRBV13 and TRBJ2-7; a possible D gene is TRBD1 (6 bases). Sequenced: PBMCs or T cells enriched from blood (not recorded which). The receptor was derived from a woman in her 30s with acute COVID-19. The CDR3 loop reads CASSPETGRTYEQYF. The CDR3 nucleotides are TGTGCCAGCAGCCCCGAGACAGGACGTACCTACGAGCAGTACTTC.